What follows are 3 T cell receptor beta chains derived from one specimen sequenced in a study of cytomegalovirus exposure and HLA in healthy donors. The PCR ran on 60 Vbeta and 13 Jbeta primers. Using immunoSEQ multiplex PCR, the repertoire was profiled, and TCRdb retains in-frame clones only, with some absent. This specimen shows about 40,000 clones; the ten leading clones hold approximately 3.6%. The sequencing sample was made of PBMCs. These receptors were collected from a male donor in good health and CMV-seronegative.

The chain couples TRBV23-1 to TRBJ2-7; 13 bases align to TRBD2. Being an ORF, TRBV23-1 has a function that is uncertain. Trimming at V came to 6 bases and at J to 0 bases, leaving 8 bases not matched to a gene. CDR3 length: 17 residues. The CDR3 loop reads CASSPGLAGAYSYEQYF. DNA for the CDR3: TGCGCCAGCAGCCCCGGACTAGCGGGGGCTTACTCCTACGAGCAGTACTTC.

The V call is TRBV19, the J call TRBJ2-2; TRBD1 matches at 9 bases. The germline gives CDR1 LNHDA, CDR2 SQIVND (reference sequence). The CDR3 has 14 amino acids. The V and J ends lost 11 bases and 4 bases, in that order; junction bases with no gene match: 8. The chain's CDR3 is CASWEQGATGELFF. In nucleotides, the CDR3 is TGTGCCTCTTGGGAACAGGGGGCCACCGGGGAGCTGTTTTTT.

The chain couples TRBV30 to TRBJ2-7; D gene uncertain. CDR1 and CDR2 (germline): GTSNPN, SVGIG (reference sequence). The CDR3 has 13 residues. Trimming shortened V by 1 base and J by 3 bases, and 10 bases separated the two germline ends. CDR3 in amino acids: CAWSAGDIYEQYF. CDR3 bases: TGTGCCTGGAGTGCCGGAGATATCTACGAGCAGTACTTC.